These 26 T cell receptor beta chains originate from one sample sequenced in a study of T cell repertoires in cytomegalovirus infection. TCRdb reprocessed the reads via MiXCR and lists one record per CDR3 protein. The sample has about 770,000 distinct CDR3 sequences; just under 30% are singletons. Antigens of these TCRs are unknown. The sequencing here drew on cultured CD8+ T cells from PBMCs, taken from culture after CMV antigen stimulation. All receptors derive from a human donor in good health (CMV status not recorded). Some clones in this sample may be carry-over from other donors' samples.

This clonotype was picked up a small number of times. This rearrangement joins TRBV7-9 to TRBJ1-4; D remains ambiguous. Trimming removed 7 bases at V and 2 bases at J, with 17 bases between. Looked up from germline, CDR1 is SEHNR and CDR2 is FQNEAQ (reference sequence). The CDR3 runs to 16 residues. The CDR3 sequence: CASTTTRTATNEKLFF. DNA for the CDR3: TGTGCCAGCACCACCACCCGGACGGCGACTAATGAAAAACTGTTTTTT.

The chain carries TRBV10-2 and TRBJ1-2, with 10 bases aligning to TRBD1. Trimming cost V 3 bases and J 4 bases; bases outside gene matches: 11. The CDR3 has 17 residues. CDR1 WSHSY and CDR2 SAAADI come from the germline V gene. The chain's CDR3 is CASSDVNPGTGAYGYTF. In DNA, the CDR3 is TGCGCCAGCAGTGATGTGAACCCCGGGACAGGGGCCTATGGCTACACCTTC.

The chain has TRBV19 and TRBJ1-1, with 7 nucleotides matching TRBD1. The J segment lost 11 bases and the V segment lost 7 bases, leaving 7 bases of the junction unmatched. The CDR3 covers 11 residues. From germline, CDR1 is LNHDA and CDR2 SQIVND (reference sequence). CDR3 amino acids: CASNTGASAFF. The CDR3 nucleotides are TGTGCCAGTAATACAGGGGCAAGCGCTTTCTTT.

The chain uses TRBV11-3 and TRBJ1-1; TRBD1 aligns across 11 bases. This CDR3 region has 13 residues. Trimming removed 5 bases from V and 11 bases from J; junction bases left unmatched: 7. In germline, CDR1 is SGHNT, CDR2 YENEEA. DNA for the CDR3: TGTGCCAGCAGCCAGGGGACAGGGGGTAGTGCTTTCTTT. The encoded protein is CASSQGTGGSAFF.

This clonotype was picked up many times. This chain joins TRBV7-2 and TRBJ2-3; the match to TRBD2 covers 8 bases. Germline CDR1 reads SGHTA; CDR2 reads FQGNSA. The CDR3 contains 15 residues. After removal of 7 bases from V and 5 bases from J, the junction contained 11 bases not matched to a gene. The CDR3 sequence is CASTPAGGAQDTQYF. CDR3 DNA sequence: TGTGCCAGCACCCCCGCCGGGGGGGCCCAAGATACGCAGTATTTT.

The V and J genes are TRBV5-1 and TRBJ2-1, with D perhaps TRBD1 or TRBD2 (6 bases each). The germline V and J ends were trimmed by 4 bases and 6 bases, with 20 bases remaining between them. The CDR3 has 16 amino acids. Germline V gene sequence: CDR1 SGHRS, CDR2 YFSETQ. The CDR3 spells CASSPPPGGAGNEQFF. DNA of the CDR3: TGCGCCAGCAGCCCTCCCCCCGGGGGCGCGGGCAATGAGCAGTTCTTC. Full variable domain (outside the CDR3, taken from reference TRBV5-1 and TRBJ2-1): KAGVTQTPRYLIKTRGQQVTLSCSPISGHRSVSWYQQTPGQGLQFLFEYFSETQRNKGNFPGRFSGRQFSNSRSEMNVSTLELGDSALYLCASSPPPGGAGNEQFFGPGTRLTVL.

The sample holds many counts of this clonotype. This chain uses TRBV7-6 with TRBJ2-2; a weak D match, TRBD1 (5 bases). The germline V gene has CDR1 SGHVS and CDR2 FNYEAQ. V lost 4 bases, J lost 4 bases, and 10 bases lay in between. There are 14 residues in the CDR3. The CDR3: CASSSPGFTGELFF. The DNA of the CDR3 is TGTGCCAGCAGCTCCCCAGGGTTCACCGGGGAGCTGTTTTTT.

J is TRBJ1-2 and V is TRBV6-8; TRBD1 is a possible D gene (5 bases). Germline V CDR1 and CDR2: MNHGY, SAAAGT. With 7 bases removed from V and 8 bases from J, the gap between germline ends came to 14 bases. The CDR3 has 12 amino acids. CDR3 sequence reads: CASTQGVNGYTF. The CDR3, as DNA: TGTGCCAGCACCCAAGGGGTAAACGGCTACACCTTC.

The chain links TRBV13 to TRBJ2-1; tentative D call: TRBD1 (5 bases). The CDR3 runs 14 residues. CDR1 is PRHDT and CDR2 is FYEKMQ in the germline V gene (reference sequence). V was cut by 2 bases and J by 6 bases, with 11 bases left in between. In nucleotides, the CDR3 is TGTGCCAGCAGCTTACTCCATAGGGGCAATGAGCAGTTCTTC. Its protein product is CASSLLHRGNEQFF. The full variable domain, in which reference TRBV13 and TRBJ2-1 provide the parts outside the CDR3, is AAGVIQSPRHLIKEKRETATLKCYPIPRHDTVYWYQQGPGQDPQFLISFYEKMQSDKGSIPDRFSAQQFSDYHSELNMSSLELGDSALYFCASSLLHRGNEQFFGPGTRLTVL.

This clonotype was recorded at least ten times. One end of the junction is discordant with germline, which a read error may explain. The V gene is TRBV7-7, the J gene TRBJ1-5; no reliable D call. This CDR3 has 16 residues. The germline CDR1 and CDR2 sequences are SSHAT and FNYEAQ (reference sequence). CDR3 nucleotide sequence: TGTGCTAGCAGCTCGAGAGGGAAGTATAGCAATCAGCCCCAGCATTTT. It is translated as CASSSRGKYSNQPQHF.

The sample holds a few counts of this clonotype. DNA of the CDR3: TGTGCCAGTAGAACGACCGGGACACGCTATAATTCACCCCTCCACTTT. Protein sequence: CASRTTGTRYNSPLHF. The chain is built from TRBV19 and TRBJ1-6; tentative D call: TRBD1 (6 bases). V dropped 6 bases and J dropped 3 bases, with 15 bases sitting between them. This CDR3 is built from 16 residues. Germline V lookup: CDR1 LNHDA, CDR2 SQIVND (reference sequence). Full variable domain (missing parts from reference TRBV19 and TRBJ1-6): DGGITQSPKYLFRKEGQNVTLSCEQNLNHDAMYWYRQDPGQGLRLIYYSQIVNDFQKGDIAEGYSVSREKKESFPLTVTSAQKNPTAFYLCASRTTGTRYNSPLHFGNGTRLTVT.

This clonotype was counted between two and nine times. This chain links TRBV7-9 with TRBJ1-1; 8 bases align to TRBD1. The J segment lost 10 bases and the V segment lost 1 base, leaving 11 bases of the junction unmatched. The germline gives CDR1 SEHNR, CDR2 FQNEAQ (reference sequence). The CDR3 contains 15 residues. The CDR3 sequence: CASSLVEDRAWTAFF. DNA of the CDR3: TGTGCCAGCAGCTTAGTTGAGGACAGGGCGTGGACAGCTTTCTTT.

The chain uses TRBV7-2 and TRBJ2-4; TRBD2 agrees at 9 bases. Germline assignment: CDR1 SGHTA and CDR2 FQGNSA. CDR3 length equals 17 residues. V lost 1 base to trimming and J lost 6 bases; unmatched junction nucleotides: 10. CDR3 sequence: CASSLVSGGPPGNIQYF. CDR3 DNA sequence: TGTGCCAGCAGCTTAGTGAGCGGGGGGCCCCCCGGAAACATTCAGTACTTC.

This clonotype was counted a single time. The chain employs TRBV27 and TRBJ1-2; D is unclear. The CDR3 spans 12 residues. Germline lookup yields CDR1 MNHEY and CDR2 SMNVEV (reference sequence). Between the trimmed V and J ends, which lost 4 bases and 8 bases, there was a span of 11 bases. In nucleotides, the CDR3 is TGTGCCAGCAGTTCTCGACCCGGGGGCTACACCTTC. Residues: CASSSRPGGYTF.

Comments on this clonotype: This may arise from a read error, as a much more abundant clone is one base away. CDR3 sequence: CASSPNSLRGSGEKLVF. DNA of the CDR3: TGTGCCAGCTCACCGAACTCGTTGCGGGGTAGTGGTGAAAAACTGGTTTTT. This rearrangement joins TRBV18 to TRBJ1-4; D remains ambiguous. The CDR3 loop spans 17 amino acids. The V gene's germline CDR1 is KGHSH and CDR2 LQKENI. The full variable domain, rest sourced from reference TRBV18 and TRBJ1-4, is NAGVMQNPRHLVRRRGQEARLRCSPMKGHSHVYWYRQLPEEGLKFMVYLQKENIIDESGMPKERFSAEFPKEGPSILRIQQVVRGDSAAYFCASSPNSLRGSGEKLVFGSGTQLSVL.

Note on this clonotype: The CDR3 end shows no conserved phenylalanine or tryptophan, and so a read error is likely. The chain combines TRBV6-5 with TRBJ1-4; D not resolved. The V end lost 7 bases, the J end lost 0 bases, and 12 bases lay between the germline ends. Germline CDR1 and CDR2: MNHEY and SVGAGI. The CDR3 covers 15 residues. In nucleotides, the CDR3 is TGTGCCAGCATGGGGAGGGCAACAACTAATGAAAAACTGTTTTCT. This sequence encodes CASMGRATTNEKLFS.

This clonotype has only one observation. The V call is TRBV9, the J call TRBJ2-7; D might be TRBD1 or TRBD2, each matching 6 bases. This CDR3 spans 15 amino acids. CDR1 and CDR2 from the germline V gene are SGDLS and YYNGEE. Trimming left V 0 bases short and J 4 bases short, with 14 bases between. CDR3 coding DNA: TGTGCCAGCAGCGTAGAGATCGGGGGCGAGTACGAGCAGTACTTC. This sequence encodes CASSVEIGGEYEQYF.

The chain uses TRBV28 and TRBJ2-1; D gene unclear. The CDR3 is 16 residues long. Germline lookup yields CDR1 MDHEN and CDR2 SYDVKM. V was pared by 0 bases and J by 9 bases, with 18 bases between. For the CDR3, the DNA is TGTGCCAGCAGTTTATGGCGGAGTCCGCCGGGTAGTGAGCAGTTCTTC. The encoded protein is CASSLWRSPPGSEQFF.

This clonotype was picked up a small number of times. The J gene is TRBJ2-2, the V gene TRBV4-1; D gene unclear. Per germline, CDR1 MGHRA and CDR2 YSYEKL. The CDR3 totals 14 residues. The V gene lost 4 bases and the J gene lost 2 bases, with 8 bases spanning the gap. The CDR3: CASSPRENTGELFF. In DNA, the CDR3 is TGCGCCAGCAGCCCCAGAGAAAACACCGGGGAGCTGTTTTTT.

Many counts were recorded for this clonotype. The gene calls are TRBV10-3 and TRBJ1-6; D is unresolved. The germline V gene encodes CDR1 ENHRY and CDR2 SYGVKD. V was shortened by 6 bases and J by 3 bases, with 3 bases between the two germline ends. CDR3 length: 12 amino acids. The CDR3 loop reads CAIRNYNSPLHF. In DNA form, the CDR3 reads TGTGCCATCAGGAACTATAATTCACCCCTCCACTTT.

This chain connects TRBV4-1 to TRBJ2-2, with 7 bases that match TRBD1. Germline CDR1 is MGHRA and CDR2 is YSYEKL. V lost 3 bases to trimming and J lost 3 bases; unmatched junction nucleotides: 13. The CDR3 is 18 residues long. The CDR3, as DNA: TGCGCCAGCAGCCAGGAACCCTCAAGGACAGGAGACACCGGGGAGCTGTTTTTT. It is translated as CASSQEPSRTGDTGELFF.

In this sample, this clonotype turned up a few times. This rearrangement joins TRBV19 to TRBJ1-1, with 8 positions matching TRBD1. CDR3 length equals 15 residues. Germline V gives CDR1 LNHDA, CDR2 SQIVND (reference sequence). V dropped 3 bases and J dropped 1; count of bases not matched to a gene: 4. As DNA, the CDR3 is TGTGCCAGTAGTATCTACAGGGGGGCGAACACTGAAGCTTTCTTT. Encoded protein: CASSIYRGANTEAFF.

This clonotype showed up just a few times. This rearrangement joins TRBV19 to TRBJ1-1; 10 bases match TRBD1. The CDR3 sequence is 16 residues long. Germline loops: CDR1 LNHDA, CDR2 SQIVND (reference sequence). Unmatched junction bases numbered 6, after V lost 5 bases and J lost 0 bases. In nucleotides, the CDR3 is TGTGCCAGTAGTCCCAGACAGGGGGCTATGAACACTGAAGCTTTCTTT. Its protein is CASSPRQGAMNTEAFF.

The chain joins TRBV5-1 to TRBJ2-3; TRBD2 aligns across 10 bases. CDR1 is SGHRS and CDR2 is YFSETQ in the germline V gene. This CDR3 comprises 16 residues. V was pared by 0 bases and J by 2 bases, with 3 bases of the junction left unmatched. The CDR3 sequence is CASSLGAGGNTDTQYF. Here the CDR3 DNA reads TGCGCCAGCAGCTTGGGAGCGGGGGGGAACACAGATACGCAGTATTTT.

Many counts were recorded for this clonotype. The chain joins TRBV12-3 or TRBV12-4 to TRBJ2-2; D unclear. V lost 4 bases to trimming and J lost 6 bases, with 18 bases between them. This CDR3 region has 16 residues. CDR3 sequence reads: CASSSNARPRAGELFF. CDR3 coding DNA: TGTGCCAGCAGTTCGAACGCCCGGCCAAGGGCCGGGGAGCTGTTTTTT.

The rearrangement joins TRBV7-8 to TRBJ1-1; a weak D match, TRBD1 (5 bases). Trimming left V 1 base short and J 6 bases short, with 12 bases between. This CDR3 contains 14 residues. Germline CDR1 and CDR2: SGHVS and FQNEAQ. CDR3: CASSLGILGAEAFF. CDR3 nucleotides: TGTGCCAGCAGCTTAGGCATTCTGGGGGCTGAAGCTTTCTTT.